The 17 T cell receptor beta chains listed next were all sequenced from one sample in a study of OX40 agonist ivuxolimab in advanced cancers. Clones were read by immunoSEQ multiplex PCR, and TCRdb kept only the in-frame ones, dropping some. The sample has 70,000 to 85,000 clones, more than 90% seen once. The sample here was CD4+ or CD8+ T cells sorted from blood, taken in a trial of the OX40 agonist ivuxolimab. Every receptor here comes from an adult with an advanced solid tumor such as melanoma, head and neck, liver or kidney cancer.

This clone has just one count. V and J are TRBV10-1 and TRBJ2-1; 10 bases are shared with TRBD2. With V trimmed by 3 bases and J by 8 bases, 10 bases remained unmatched. This CDR3 has 16 amino acids. CDR1 WNHNN and CDR2 SYGVQD come from the germline V gene (reference sequence). CDR3: CASSDRLAGKVDEQFF. The CDR3 nucleotides are TGCGCCAGCAGTGACCGACTAGCGGGTAAGGTCGATGAGCAGTTCTTC.

The chain has TRBV4-3 and TRBJ2-6; the D is unclear. The CDR3 runs 14 residues. CDR1 is LGHNA, CDR2 YSLEER, per germline. Trimming stripped 1 base from V and 5 bases from J, with 6 bases between. This CDR3 is CASSQAERANVLTF. CDR3 bases: TGCGCCAGCAGCCAAGCAGAAAGGGCCAACGTCCTGACTTTC.

V usage is TRBV15 and J usage is TRBJ2-1, with D perhaps matching TRBD1 (6 bases). Germline-derived CDR1 and CDR2 are LNHNV and YYDKDF (reference sequence). This CDR3 spans 16 amino acids. V was clipped by 0 bases and J by 2 bases, with 11 bases between them. This CDR3 reads CATSRDLQGPYNEQFF. The DNA of the CDR3 is TGTGCCACCAGCAGAGATCTGCAGGGGCCCTACAATGAGCAGTTCTTC. Full variable domain (outside the CDR3, taken from reference TRBV15 and TRBJ2-1): DAMVIQNPRYQVTQFGKPVTLSCSQTLNHNVMYWYQQKSSQAPKLLFHYYDKDFNNEADTPDNFQSRRPNTSFCFLDIRSPGLGDTAMYLCATSRDLQGPYNEQFFGPGTRLTVL.

The chain couples TRBV6-1 to TRBJ2-6; D possibly corresponds to TRBD2 (5 bases). The CDR3 contains 17 residues. From germline, CDR1 is MNHNS and CDR2 SASEGT. Deletions cut 3 bases from V and 0 bases from J, with 12 bases between. The CDR3 loop is CASSDTSRASGANVLTF. The CDR3 DNA reads as TGTGCCAGCAGTGACACGTCGCGGGCCTCTGGGGCCAACGTCCTGACTTTC.

The chain carries TRBV11-2 and TRBJ2-1; TRBD2 matches at 8 bases. Trimming removed 7 bases from V and 7 bases from J; junction bases left unmatched: 15. The CDR3 is made up of 16 amino acids. Germline V CDR1 and CDR2: SGHAT, FQNNGV. The CDR3 DNA follows: TGTGCCAGCACCCCTAGGAGAGCGGGAGACAGAAATGAGCAGTTCTTC. Protein product: CASTPRRAGDRNEQFF.

This chain joins TRBV5-1 and TRBJ1-4; TRBD1 aligns across 9 bases. The trim removed 4 bases at V and 7 bases at J, leaving 5 bases unmatched. Germline V gene data show CDR1 as SGHRS and CDR2 as YFSETQ. The CDR3 is made up of 14 amino acids. The CDR3 here is CASSRTGGGEKLFF. The CDR3 nucleotides are TGCGCCAGCAGCCGTACAGGGGGCGGTGAAAAACTGTTTTTT. Full variable domain (remainder filled in from reference TRBV5-1 and TRBJ1-4): KAGVTQTPRYLIKTRGQQVTLSCSPISGHRSVSWYQQTPGQGLQFLFEYFSETQRNKGNFPGRFSGRQFSNSRSEMNVSTLELGDSALYLCASSRTGGGEKLFFGSGTQLSVL.

This rearrangement joins TRBV11-2 to TRBJ1-5; D remains ambiguous. From germline, CDR1 is SGHAT and CDR2 FQNNGV. The CDR3 contains 12 residues. The V and J ends lost 5 bases and 13 bases respectively, with 15 bases between them. Written as DNA, the CDR3 is TGTGCCAGCAGCACGTATGGGCAATCTCAGCATTTT. Its protein product is CASSTYGQSQHF.

The rearrangement links TRBV7-9 to TRBJ1-2; TRBD1 is a possible D gene (5 bases). The CDR3 totals 13 residues. Trimming removed 5 bases from V and 8 bases from J, with 15 bases in between. Germline V gene lookup returns CDR1 SEHNR and CDR2 FQNEAQ (reference sequence). CDR3 in amino acids: CASSLTQGYGYTF. As DNA, the CDR3 is TGTGCCAGCAGCCTTACTCAGGGATACGGCTACACCTTC.

This clone was counted a single time. The chain joins TRBV7-2 to TRBJ2-1; 13 positions agree with TRBD2. CDR3 size: 16 residues. V was clipped by 1 base and J by 13 bases; unmatched bases: 10. CDR1 and CDR2 from the germline V gene are SGHTA and FQGNSA. CDR3 region: CASSLVGTSGTRDQFF. The CDR3 region has the DNA TGTGCCAGCAGCTTAGTCGGGACTAGCGGGACCCGGGACCAGTTCTTC.

CDR3 sequence (DNA): TGTGCCAGCAGTATGAATCGACTAGCGGGAGGCCATGAGCAGTTCTTC. It is translated as CASSMNRLAGGHEQFF. The chain links TRBV27 to TRBJ2-1, with 13 bases that match TRBD2. V was clipped by 5 bases and J by 8 bases; unmatched bases: 9. Germline values: CDR1 MNHEY, CDR2 SMNVEV (reference sequence). This CDR3 is built from 16 residues.

The chain is built from TRBV18 and TRBJ2-2, with D perhaps assigned TRBD1 or TRBD2 (5 bases each). CDR3 length equals 16 residues. Germline CDR1 is KGHSH and CDR2 is LQKENI. Between the trimmed V and J ends, which lost 0 bases and 4 bases, there was a span of 12 bases. For the CDR3, the DNA is TGTGCCAGCTCACCACCGGTTCGAGGGACCACCGGGGAGCTGTTTTTT. Its protein is CASSPPVRGTTGELFF.

The J gene is TRBJ2-7, the V gene TRBV23-1; 7 bases fit TRBD1. TRBV23-1 is known as an ORF, though its function is uncertain. V shed 6 bases, J shed 5 bases, and the junction held 16 bases outside the gene matches. There are 16 residues in the CDR3. Here the CDR3 reads CASSLNTTGFFHEQYF. In DNA form, the CDR3 reads TGCGCCAGCAGCCTCAATACGACAGGGTTTTTCCACGAGCAGTACTTC.

The genes are TRBV19 and TRBJ2-1, with D possibly being TRBD1 or TRBD2 (5 bases each). The CDR3 runs to 13 residues. Trimming took off 6 bases at V and 8 bases at J, with 14 bases between the two ends. Germline loops: CDR1 LNHDA, CDR2 SQIVND (reference sequence). CDR3 protein: CASRGPKGHEQFF. The CDR3 DNA reads TGTGCCAGTAGGGGACCCAAGGGCCATGAGCAGTTCTTC.

This sequence joins TRBV27 and TRBJ2-3; 15 nucleotides line up with TRBD2. This CDR3 is 18 amino acids long. V lost 4 bases and J lost 4; bases outside the gene matches: 9. In germline, CDR1 is MNHEY, CDR2 SMNVEV (reference sequence). The CDR3: CASSSLRTSGRAPDTQYF. The CDR3 bases are TGTGCCAGCAGTTCCCTCCGGACTAGCGGGAGGGCACCAGATACGCAGTATTTT.

J is TRBJ2-3 and V is TRBV5-1, with TRBD2 matching 8 bases. V shed 4 bases and J 2 bases; nucleotides not matched to a gene: 6. Germline-derived CDR1 and CDR2 are SGHRS and YFSETQ. The CDR3 consists of 15 residues. The CDR3 spells CASSQAGVSTDTQYF. The DNA of the CDR3 is TGCGCCAGCAGCCAAGCGGGAGTGTCCACAGATACGCAGTATTTT.

The table lists this clone with a count of one. This chain joins TRBV28 and TRBJ1-5, with TRBD1 as a possible D gene (5 bases). The V end lost 6 bases, the J end lost 5 bases, and 17 bases lay between the germline ends. The CDR3 totals 15 residues. Germline loops: CDR1 MDHEN, CDR2 SYDVKM. CDR3 DNA sequence: TGTGCCAGCAGAAACCAGGGACTACGGGATCAGCCCCAGCATTTT. Translated: CASRNQGLRDQPQHF.

V usage is TRBV7-9 and J usage is TRBJ1-1, with a weak D call TRBD1 (5 bases). The germline V gene encodes CDR1 SEHNR and CDR2 FQNEAQ (reference sequence). Trimming pared 5 bases from V and 3 bases from J, leaving 13 bases between. The CDR3 runs 14 residues. The CDR3 sequence: CASSLQGGYTEAFF. CDR3 DNA: TGTGCCAGCAGCCTGCAGGGAGGGTACACTGAAGCTTTCTTT. Based on the CDR3 plus reference TRBV7-9 and TRBJ1-1, the full variable domain is DTGVSQNPRHKITKRGQNVTFRCDPISEHNRLYWYRQTLGQGPEFLTYFQNEAQLEKSRLLSDRFSAERPKGSFSTLEIQRTEQGDSAMYLCASSLQGGYTEAFFGQGTRLTVV.